This T cell receptor (beta chain) was captured in a study of cytomegalovirus exposure and HLA in healthy donors. For this clone: Antigen: not known.

Trimming left V 6 bases short and J 4 bases short, with 9 bases between. CDR1 is MNHNS and CDR2 is SASEGT in the germline V gene. The CDR3 extends over 13 amino acids. Use of 60 Vbeta and 13 Jbeta primers characterized the PCR. Some clones are missing from TCRdb's copy, which holds only in-frame ones; the method was immunoSEQ multiplex PCR. The table lists some 120,000 clones, 70% to 75% of them singletons. Study results and caveats: Follow-up analysis found HLA locus-dependent TCR association rates, highest for DRB1 and lowest for HLA-C. Analyses of presence/absence relied on an assumption of roughly uniform sequencing depth across donors.

Source material: PBMCs. The receptor was derived from a woman aged 18-35 years in good health and CMV-seronegative. The V call is TRBV6-1, the J call TRBJ2-2; D is unresolved. Here the CDR3 reads CASRLSVTGELFF. The CDR3 DNA follows: TGTGCCAGCAGGCTATCCGTCACCGGGGAGCTGTTTTTT.